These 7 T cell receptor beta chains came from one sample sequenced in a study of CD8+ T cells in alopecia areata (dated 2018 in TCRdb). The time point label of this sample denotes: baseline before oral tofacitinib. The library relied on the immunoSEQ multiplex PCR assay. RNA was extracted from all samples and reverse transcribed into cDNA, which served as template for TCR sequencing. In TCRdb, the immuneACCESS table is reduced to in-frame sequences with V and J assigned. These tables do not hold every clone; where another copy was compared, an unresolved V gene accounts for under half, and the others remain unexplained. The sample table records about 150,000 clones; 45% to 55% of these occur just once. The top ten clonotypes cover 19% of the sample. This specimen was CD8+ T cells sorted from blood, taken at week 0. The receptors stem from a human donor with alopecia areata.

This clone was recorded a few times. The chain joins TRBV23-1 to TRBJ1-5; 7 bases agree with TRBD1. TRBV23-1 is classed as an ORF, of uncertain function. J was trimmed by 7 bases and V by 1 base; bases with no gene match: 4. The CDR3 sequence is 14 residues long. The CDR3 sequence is CASSQYYRGQPQHF. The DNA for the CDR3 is TGCGCCAGCAGTCAATACTACAGGGGCCAGCCCCAGCATTTT.

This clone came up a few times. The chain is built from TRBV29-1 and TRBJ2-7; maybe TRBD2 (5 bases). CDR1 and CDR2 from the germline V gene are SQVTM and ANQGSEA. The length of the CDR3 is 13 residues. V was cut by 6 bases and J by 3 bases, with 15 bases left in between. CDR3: CSVSDLAGYEQYF. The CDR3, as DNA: TGCAGCGTATCGGACCTGGCGGGCTACGAGCAGTACTTC.

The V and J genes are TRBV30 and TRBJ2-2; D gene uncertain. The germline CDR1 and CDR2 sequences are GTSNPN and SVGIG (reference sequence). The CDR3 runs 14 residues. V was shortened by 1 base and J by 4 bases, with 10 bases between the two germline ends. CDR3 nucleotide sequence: TGTGCCTGGAGTGCATACCGTGGCACCGGGGAGCTGTTTTTT. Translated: CAWSAYRGTGELFF.

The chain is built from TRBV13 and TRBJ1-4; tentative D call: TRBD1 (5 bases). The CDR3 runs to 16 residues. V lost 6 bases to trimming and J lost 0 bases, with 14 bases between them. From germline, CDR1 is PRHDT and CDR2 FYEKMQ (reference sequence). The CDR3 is CASSTTGSTTNEKLFF. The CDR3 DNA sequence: TGTGCCAGCAGTACTACAGGATCTACAACTAATGAAAAACTGTTTTTT.

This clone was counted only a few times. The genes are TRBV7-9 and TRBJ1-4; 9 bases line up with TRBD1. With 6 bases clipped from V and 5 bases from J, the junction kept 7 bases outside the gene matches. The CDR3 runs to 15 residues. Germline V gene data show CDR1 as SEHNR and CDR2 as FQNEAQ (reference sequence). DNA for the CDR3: TGTGCCAGCAGTCCCTCAGGGACAGGGAATGAAAAACTGTTTTTT. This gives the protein CASSPSGTGNEKLFF.

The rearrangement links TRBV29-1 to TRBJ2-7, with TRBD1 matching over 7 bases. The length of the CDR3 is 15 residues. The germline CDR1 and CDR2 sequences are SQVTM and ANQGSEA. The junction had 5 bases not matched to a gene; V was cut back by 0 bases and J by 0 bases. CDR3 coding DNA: TGCAGCGTTGAAGATACAGGGGACAGCTCCTACGAGCAGTACTTC. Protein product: CSVEDTGDSSYEQYF.

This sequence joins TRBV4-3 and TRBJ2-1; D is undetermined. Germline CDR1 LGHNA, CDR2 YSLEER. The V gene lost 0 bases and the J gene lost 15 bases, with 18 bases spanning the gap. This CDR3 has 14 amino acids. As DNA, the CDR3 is TGCGCCAGCAGCCAAGATTTCTCGGGCGGCGCACTGTTCTTC. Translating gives CASSQDFSGGALFF.